Listed here are 10 T cell receptor beta chains from one sample, sequenced in a study of shared T cell receptors in the human thymus. Using immunoSEQ multiplex PCR, the repertoire was profiled, and TCRdb retains in-frame clones only, with some absent. The sample has 450,000 to 650,000 clones, 70% to 80% seen once. These sequences were also reported in another study, on human thymus T cells.

Sequenced: thymocytes. All receptors derive from a boy in the first two years of life with a congenital heart defect.

In the case of this clone: One end of the junction is discordant with germline, which a read error may explain. The rearrangement links TRBV28 to TRBJ1-1, with TRBD1 as a possible D gene (5 bases). The CDR3 contains 14 residues. CDR1 and CDR2 from the germline V gene are MDHEN and SYDVKM. Here the CDR3 DNA reads TGTGCCAGCAGTTTTGCGCAGGGAAACAGTGAAGCTTTCTTT. This gives the protein CASSFAQGNSEAFF.

The chain combines TRBV5-6 with TRBJ1-3, with a possible D match to TRBD1 (6 bases). Germline V CDR1 and CDR2: SGHDT, YYEEEE. V was cut by 0 bases and J by 4 bases, with 11 bases left in between. This CDR3 contains 15 residues. The CDR3 sequence is CASSLAGGRGNTIYF. The CDR3 nucleotides read TGTGCCAGCAGCTTGGCCGGGGGGCGAGGAAACACCATATATTTT. Together with reference TRBV5-6 and TRBJ1-3, the CDR3 gives the full variable domain: DAGVTQSPTHLIKTRGQQVTLRCSPKSGHDTVSWYQQALGQGPQFIFQYYEEEERQRGNFPDRFSGHQFPNYSSELNVNALLLGDSALYLCASSLAGGRGNTIYFGEGSWLTVV.

This chain connects TRBV5-6 to TRBJ1-1; D is undetermined. Trimming shortened V by 7 bases and J by 1 base, and 8 bases separated the two germline ends. CDR3 length: 12 residues. The germline V gene encodes CDR1 SGHDT and CDR2 YYEEEE. CDR3 protein: CASARQNTEAFF. In DNA, the CDR3 is TGTGCCAGCGCAAGACAGAACACTGAAGCTTTCTTT.

CDR3 loop: CASRPRQGHNQPQHF. The CDR3 bases are TGTGCCAGCAGACCTCGACAGGGTCACAATCAGCCCCAGCATTTT. The V call is TRBV28, the J call TRBJ1-5, with 7 positions matching TRBD1. J lost 3 bases, V lost 6 bases, and 8 bases had no gene match. This CDR3 region has 15 residues. Looked up from germline, CDR1 is MDHEN and CDR2 is SYDVKM.

V usage is TRBV28 and J usage is TRBJ2-3; no reliable D call. Trimming pared 2 bases from V and 0 bases from J, leaving 9 bases between. The CDR3 is 15 residues long. The germline CDR1 and CDR2 sequences are MDHEN and SYDVKM. The CDR3 region has the DNA TGTGCCAGCAGTTTACAGGCCTCCAGCACAGATACGCAGTATTTT. This sequence encodes CASSLQASSTDTQYF.

This clone was counted only a few times. The chain carries TRBV14 and TRBJ2-1; D might be TRBD1 (6 bases). This CDR3 comprises 13 residues. Trimming removed 1 base from V and 9 bases from J, with 10 bases in between. Germline V gene data show CDR1 as SGHDN and CDR2 as FVKESK. This CDR3 is CASSQATGSEQFF. CDR3 in DNA: TGTGCCAGCAGCCAAGCGACAGGTAGTGAGCAGTTCTTC.

The rearrangement links TRBV5-6 to TRBJ2-5; a weak D match, TRBD2 (6 bases). This CDR3 is 16 amino acids long. Germline-derived CDR1 and CDR2 are SGHDT and YYEEEE. The ends were cut back, 2 bases at V and 4 bases at J, with 18 bases in the middle. The DNA for the CDR3 is TGTGCCAGCAGCTTAGGCGCCGGTATGGGGGGAGAGACCCAGTACTTC. Translating gives CASSLGAGMGGETQYF.

This chain links TRBV28 with TRBJ2-7; the match to TRBD2 covers 14 bases. The junction had 7 bases not matched to a gene; V was cut back by 3 bases and J by 6 bases. The CDR3 is 16 amino acids. CDR1 MDHEN and CDR2 SYDVKM come from the germline V gene. The CDR3 nucleotides read TGTGCCAGCAGTTTTCCCGGGACTAGCGGGAGCTCCGAGCAGTACTTC. It codes for CASSFPGTSGSSEQYF.

The CDR3 nucleotides are TGTGCCAGCAGCAAGAGACCGAGCGGAATTAAAGGGGAGCAGTACTTC. This sequence encodes CASSKRPSGIKGEQYF. This sequence joins TRBV11-2 and TRBJ2-7; possible D gene TRBD2, 5 bases. V shed 5 bases and J shed 7 bases, with 24 bases lying between them. The CDR3 spans 16 residues. Germline lookup yields CDR1 SGHAT and CDR2 FQNNGV.

This clone showed up just once. The genes are TRBV28 and TRBJ2-5, with D perhaps matching TRBD2 (6 bases). V was cut by 6 bases and J by 5 bases, with 10 bases left in between. Germline values: CDR1 MDHEN, CDR2 SYDVKM. This CDR3 is 12 amino acids long. Here the CDR3 DNA reads TGTGCCAGCAGACGGGGGTCCGAGACCCAGTACTTC. It translates to CASRRGSETQYF.